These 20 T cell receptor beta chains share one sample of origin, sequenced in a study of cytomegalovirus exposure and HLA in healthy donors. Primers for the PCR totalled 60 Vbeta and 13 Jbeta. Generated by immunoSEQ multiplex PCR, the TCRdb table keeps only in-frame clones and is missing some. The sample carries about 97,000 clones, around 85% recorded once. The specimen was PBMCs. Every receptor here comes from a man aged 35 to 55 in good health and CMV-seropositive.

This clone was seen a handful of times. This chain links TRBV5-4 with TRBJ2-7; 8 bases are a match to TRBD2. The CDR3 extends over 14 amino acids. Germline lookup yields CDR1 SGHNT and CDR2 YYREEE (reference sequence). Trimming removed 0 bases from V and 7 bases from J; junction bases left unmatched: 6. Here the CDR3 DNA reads TGTGCCAGCAGCTTGGCCTCACTAGCGGAAGAGCAGTACTTC. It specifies CASSLASLAEEQYF.

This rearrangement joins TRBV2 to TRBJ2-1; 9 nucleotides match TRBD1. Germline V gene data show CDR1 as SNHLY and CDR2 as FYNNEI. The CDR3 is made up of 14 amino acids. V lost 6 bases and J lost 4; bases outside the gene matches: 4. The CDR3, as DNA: TGTGCCAGCAGAGCGACAGGGGGATACAATGAGCAGTTCTTC. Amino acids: CASRATGGYNEQFF.

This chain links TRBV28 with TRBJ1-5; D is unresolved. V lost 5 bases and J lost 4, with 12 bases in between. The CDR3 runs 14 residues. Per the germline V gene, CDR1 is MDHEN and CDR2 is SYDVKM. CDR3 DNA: TGTGCCAGCAGTCCTCCCAATCAGAATCAGCCCCAGCATTTT. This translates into CASSPPNQNQPQHF.

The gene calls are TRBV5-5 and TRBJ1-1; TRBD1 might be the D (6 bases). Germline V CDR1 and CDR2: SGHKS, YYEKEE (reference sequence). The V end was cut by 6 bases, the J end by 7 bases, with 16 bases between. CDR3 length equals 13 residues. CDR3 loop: CASTPGGGSEAFF. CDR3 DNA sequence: TGTGCCAGCACCCCGGGAGGGGGGAGTGAAGCTTTCTTT. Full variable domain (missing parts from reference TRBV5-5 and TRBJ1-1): DAGVTQSPTHLIKTRGQQVTLRCSPISGHKSVSWYQQVLGQGPQFIFQYYEKEERGRGNFPDRFSARQFPNYSSELNVNALLLGDSALYLCASTPGGGSEAFFGQGTRLTVV.

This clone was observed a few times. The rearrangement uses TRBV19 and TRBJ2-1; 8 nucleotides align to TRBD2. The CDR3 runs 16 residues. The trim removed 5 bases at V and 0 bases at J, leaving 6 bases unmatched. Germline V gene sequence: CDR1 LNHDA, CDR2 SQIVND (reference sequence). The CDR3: CASSYPGLASYNEQFF. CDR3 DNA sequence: TGTGCCAGTAGTTATCCCGGACTAGCCTCCTACAATGAGCAGTTCTTC.

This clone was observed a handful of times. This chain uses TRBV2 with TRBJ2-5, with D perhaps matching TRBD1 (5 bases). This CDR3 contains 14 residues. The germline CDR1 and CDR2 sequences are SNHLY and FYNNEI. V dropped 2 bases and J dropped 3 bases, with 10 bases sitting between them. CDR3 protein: CASSEYRSEETQYF. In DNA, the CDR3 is TGTGCCAGCAGTGAATACAGGTCGGAAGAGACCCAGTACTTC.

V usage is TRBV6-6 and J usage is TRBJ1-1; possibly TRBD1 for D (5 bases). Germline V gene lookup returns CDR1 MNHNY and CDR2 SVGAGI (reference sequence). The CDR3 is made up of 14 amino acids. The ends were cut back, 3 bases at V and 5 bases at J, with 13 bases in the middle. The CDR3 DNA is TGTGCCAGCAGTTATCAGGGTGGTGGGACTGAAGCTTTCTTT. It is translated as CASSYQGGGTEAFF.

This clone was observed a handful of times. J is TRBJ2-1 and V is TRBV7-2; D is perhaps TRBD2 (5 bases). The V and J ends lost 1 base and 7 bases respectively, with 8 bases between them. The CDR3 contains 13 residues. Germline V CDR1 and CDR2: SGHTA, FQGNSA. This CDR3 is CASSLGGENEQFF. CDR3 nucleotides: TGTGCCAGCAGCTTAGGTGGGGAGAATGAGCAGTTCTTC.

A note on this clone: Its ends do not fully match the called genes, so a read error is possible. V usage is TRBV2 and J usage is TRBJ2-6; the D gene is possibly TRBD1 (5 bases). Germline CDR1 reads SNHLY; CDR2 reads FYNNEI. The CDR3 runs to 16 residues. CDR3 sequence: CASRMTASSGANGLTF. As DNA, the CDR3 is TGTGCCAGCAGGATGACAGCCAGCTCTGGGGCCAACGGCCTGACTTTC.

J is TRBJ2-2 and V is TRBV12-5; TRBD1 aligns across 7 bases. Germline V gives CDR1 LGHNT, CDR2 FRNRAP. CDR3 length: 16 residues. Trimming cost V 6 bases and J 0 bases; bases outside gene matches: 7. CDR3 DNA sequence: TGTGCTAGTGGCCAGGGACAGCCGACGAACACCGGGGAGCTGTTTTTT. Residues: CASGQGQPTNTGELFF.

CDR3 loop: CASSLTGSIFEQYF. CDR3 nucleotides: TGTGCCAGCAGCCTGACAGGGTCTATCTTCGAGCAGTACTTC. This chain connects TRBV5-5 to TRBJ2-7, with TRBD1 matching 7 bases. Losses at the gene ends were 4 bases for V and 6 bases for J; bases not matched to a gene: 10. This CDR3 contains 14 residues. Germline values: CDR1 SGHKS, CDR2 YYEKEE (reference sequence). Complete variable domain (other parts from reference TRBV5-5 and TRBJ2-7): DAGVTQSPTHLIKTRGQQVTLRCSPISGHKSVSWYQQVLGQGPQFIFQYYEKEERGRGNFPDRFSARQFPNYSSELNVNALLLGDSALYLCASSLTGSIFEQYFGPGTRLTVT.

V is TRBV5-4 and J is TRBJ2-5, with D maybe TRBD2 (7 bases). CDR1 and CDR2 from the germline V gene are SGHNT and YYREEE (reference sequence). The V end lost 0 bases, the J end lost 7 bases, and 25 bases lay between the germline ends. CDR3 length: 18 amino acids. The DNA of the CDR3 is TGTGCCAGCAGCTTGGGGGGACAAGCCCTAAGCGGGGCCAGGACCCAGTACTTC. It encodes CASSLGGQALSGARTQYF.

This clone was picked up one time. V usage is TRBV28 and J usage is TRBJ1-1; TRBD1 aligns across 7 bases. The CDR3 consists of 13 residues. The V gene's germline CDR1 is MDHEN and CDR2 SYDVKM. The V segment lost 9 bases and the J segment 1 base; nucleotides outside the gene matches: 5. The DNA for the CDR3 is TGTGCCAGGCAACAGGGGAAGAACACTGAAGCTTTCTTT. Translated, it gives CARQQGKNTEAFF.

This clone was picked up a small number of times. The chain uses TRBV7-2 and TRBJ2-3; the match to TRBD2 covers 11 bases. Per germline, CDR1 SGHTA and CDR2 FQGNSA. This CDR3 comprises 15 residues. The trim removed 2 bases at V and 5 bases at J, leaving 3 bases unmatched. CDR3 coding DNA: TGTGCCAGCAGCTTAACCGGGACTAGCGGAGATACGCAGTATTTT. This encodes CASSLTGTSGDTQYF.

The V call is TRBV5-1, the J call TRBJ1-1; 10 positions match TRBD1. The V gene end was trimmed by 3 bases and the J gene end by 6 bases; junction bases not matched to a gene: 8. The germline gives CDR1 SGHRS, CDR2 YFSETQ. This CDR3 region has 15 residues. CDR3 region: CASSWSGTGASEAFF. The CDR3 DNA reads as TGCGCCAGCAGCTGGTCCGGGACAGGGGCTTCTGAAGCTTTCTTT. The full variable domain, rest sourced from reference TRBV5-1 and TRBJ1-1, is KAGVTQTPRYLIKTRGQQVTLSCSPISGHRSVSWYQQTPGQGLQFLFEYFSETQRNKGNFPGRFSGRQFSNSRSEMNVSTLELGDSALYLCASSWSGTGASEAFFGQGTRLTVV.

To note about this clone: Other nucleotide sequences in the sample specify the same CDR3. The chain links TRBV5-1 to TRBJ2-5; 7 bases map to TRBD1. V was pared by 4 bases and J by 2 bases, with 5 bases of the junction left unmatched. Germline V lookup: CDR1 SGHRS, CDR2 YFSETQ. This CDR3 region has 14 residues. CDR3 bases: TGCGCCAGCAGCCTGGGACAGCTACAAGAGACCCAGTACTTC. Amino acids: CASSLGQLQETQYF.

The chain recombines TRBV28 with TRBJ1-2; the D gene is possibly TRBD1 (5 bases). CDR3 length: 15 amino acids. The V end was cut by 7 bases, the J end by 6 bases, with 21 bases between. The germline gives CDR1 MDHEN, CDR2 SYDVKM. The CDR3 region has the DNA TGTGCCAGCATTAGCGGGGCCCGGGGGGTGGATGGCTACACCTTC. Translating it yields CASISGARGVDGYTF.

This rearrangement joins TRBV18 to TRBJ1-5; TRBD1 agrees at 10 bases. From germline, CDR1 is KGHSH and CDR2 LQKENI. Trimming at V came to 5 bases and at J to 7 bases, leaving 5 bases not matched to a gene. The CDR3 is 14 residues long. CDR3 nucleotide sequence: TGTGCCAGCTCAGAGACAGGGGGCGGGCAGCCCCAGCATTTT. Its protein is CASSETGGGQPQHF.

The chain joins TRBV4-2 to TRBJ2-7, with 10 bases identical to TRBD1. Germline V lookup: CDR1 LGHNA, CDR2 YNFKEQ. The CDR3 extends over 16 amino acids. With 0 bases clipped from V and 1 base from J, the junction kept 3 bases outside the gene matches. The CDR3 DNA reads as TGTGCCAGCAGCCAAGAGGGACAGGGGCAATCCTACGAGCAGTACTTC. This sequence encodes CASSQEGQGQSYEQYF.

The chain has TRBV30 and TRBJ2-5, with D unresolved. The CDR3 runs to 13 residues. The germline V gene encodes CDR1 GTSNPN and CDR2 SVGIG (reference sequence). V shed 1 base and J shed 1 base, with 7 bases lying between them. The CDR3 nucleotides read TGTGCCTGGAGTGCCACAGCCCAAGAGACCCAGTACTTC. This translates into CAWSATAQETQYF. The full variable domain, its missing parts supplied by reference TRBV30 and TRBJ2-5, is SQTIHQWPATLVQPVGSPLSLECTVEGTSNPNLYWYRQAAGRGLQLLFYSVGIGQISSEVPQNLSASRPQDRQFILSSKKLLLSDSGFYLCAWSATAQETQYFGPGTRLLVL.